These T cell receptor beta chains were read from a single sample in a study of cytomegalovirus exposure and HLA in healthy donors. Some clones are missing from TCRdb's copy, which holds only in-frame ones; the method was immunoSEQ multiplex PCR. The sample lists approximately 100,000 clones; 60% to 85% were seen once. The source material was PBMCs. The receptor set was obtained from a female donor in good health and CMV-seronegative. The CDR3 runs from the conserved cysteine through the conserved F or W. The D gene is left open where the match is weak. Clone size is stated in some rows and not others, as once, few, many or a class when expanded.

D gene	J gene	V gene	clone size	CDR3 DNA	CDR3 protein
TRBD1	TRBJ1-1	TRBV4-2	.	TGTGCCAGCAGCCAAGTTCGACAGACAGGGGGGACTCTGAACACTGAAGCTTTCTTT	CASSQVRQTGGTLNTEAFF
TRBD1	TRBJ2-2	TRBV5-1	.	TGCGCCAGCAGCTTGGCGGCACAGGGGGCGTACACCGGGGAGCTGTTTTTT	CASSLAAQGAYTGELFF
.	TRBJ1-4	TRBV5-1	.	TGCGCCAGCAGCTTCCAGGAGGGATCTAATGAAAAACTGTTTTTT	CASSFQEGSNEKLFF
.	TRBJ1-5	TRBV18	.	TGTGCCAGCTCACCCGGCACGGGGATTCGTCAGCCCCAGCATTTT	CASSPGTGIRQPQHF
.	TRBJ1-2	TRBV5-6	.	TGTGCCAGCAGCATACTACAGGAAAGCGGCTACACCTTC	CASSILQESGYTF
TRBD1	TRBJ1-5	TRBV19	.	TGTGCCAGTAGTATCGGACAGGGTCGGAATCAGCCCCAGCATTTT	CASSIGQGRNQPQHF
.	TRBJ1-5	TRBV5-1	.	TGCGCCAGCAGCTTGGCCGGGGGAAATCAGCCCCAGCATTTT	CASSLAGGNQPQHF
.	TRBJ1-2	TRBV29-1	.	TGCAGCGTTGAAGTACAGGGCTACAACTATGGCTACACCTTC	CSVEVQGYNYGYTF
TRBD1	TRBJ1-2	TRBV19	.	TGTGCCAGTGTCGCGGGGGACAGGGGGCGTTATGGCTACACCTTC	CASVAGDRGRYGYTF
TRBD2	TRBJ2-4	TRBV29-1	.	TGCAGCGTTACCGGGACTAGCGGAGCAATAGCCAAAAACATTCAGTACTTC	CSVTGTSGAIAKNIQYF
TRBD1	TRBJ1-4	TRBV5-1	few	TGCGCCAGCCGGGGACAGGATAATGAAAAACTGTTTTTT	CASRGQDNEKLFF
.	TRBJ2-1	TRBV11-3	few	TGTGCCAGCAGCCCAGGAGGGGGGGCCGGGGATGAGCAGTTCTTC	CASSPGGGAGDEQFF
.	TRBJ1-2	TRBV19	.	TGTGCCAGTAGTGAAGGACGGTGGCGGGGCTATGGCTACACCTTC	CASSEGRWRGYGYTF
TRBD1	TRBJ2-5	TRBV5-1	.	TGCGCCAGCAGCTCGGGACAGGGGCCACAAGAGACCCAGTACTTC	CASSSGQGPQETQYF
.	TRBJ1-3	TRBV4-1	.	TGCGCCAGCAGCCAAGACTACAGGGTGTTTGGAAACACCATATATTTT	CASSQDYRVFGNTIYF
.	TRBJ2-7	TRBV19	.	TGTGCCAGTAGTATTGGGACACAGTCCTACGAGCAGTACTTC	CASSIGTQSYEQYF
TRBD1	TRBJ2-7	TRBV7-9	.	TGTGCCAGCAGCGGCGACAGGGGGCGCGAGCAGTACTTC	CASSGDRGREQYF
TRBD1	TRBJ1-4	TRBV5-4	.	TGTGCCAGCAGCTTTCGCAGGGGGCATCTGGGGAGCGAAAAACTGTTTTTT	CASSFRRGHLGSEKLFF
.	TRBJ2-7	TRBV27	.	TGTGCCAGCAGTTTATCGGCGCACAGTTCCTACGAGCAGTACTTC	CASSLSAHSSYEQYF
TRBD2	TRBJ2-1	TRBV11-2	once	TGTGCCAGCAGCTCAAGGGAGGGCGGGGAGAACAATGAGCAGTTCTTC	CASSSREGGENNEQFF